These 27 T cell receptor beta chains share one sample of origin, sequenced in a study of metastatic and nonmetastatic thyroid tumors. TCRdb called clones again from the PCR reads with MiXCR. This table holds just under 60,000 clones, around 15% found once. Each patient went into thyroid surgery without having received any treatment. Sequences were obtained from blood. The receptors derive from a male donor with papillary thyroid cancer or a benign thyroid nodule (not recorded which). Some clones in this sample may be carry-over from other donors' samples.

The V gene is TRBV20-1, the J gene TRBJ2-2; D possibly corresponds to TRBD2 (5 bases). V was shortened by 1 base and J by 2 bases, with 14 bases between the two germline ends. The CDR3 is 16 amino acids. CDR1 and CDR2 (germline): DFQATT, SNEGSKA (reference sequence). CDR3 nucleotide sequence: TGCAGTGCTAGAGGTCGGGGTCCGGGAAACACCGGGGAGCTGTTTTTT. It translates to CSARGRGPGNTGELFF.

This clone has at least ten counts. The J gene is TRBJ2-7, the V gene TRBV7-8; no definite D call. Germline CDR1 is SGHVS and CDR2 is FQNEAQ. The V and J ends lost 2 bases and 3 bases respectively, with 8 bases between them. The CDR3 covers 13 residues. CDR3 nucleotide sequence: TGTGCCAGCAGCTTAAGGGCAGGCTACGAGCAGTACTTC. It encodes CASSLRAGYEQYF.

As for this clone: An end of the junction does not agree with germline; a read error may underlie this. The same CDR3 arises from other DNA sequences in this sample as well. V is TRBV20-1 and J is TRBJ2-5; unclear D gene. The CDR3 extends over 12 amino acids. Germline loops: CDR1 DFQATT, CDR2 SNEGSKA (reference sequence). Here the CDR3 reads CGAGASQRTQYF. The CDR3 nucleotides read TGCGGTGCCGGAGCCAGCCAACGGACCCAGTACTTC.

The table lists this clone with many counts. The chain joins TRBV28 to TRBJ2-1; D uncertain. The length of the CDR3 is 12 residues. Between the trimmed V and J ends, which lost 6 bases and 9 bases, there was a span of 12 bases. Per germline, CDR1 MDHEN and CDR2 SYDVKM. CDR3 loop: CASSQGFSEQFF. The CDR3 coding sequence is TGTGCCAGCAGCCAAGGGTTCAGTGAGCAGTTCTTC.

The table lists this clone with many counts. J is TRBJ1-3 and V is TRBV28; D is perhaps TRBD1 (5 bases). V lost 6 bases, J lost 0 bases, and 9 bases lay in between. The CDR3 consists of 14 residues. From germline, CDR1 is MDHEN and CDR2 SYDVKM. The CDR3 DNA reads as TGTGCCAGCAGGGGGGACTTCTCTGGAAACACCATATATTTT. Protein sequence: CASRGDFSGNTIYF.

The V and J genes are TRBV7-3 and TRBJ2-1; perhaps TRBD2 as D (6 bases). Trimming took off 5 bases at V and 9 bases at J, with 14 bases between the two ends. The germline V gene encodes CDR1 SGHTA and CDR2 FQGTGA. CDR3 size: 13 residues. The CDR3 sequence is CASSPGTVSEQFF. The CDR3 DNA is TGTGCCAGCAGCCCCGGGACTGTCAGTGAGCAGTTCTTC.

There are many counts of this clone. This rearrangement joins TRBV9 to TRBJ1-2; 8 bases fit TRBD1. Losses at the gene ends were 2 bases for V and 4 bases for J; bases not matched to a gene: 7. CDR3 length: 15 amino acids. Germline assignment: CDR1 SGDLS and CDR2 YYNGEE. CDR3: CASSVRQGSTYGYTF. CDR3 coding DNA: TGTGCCAGCAGCGTTAGACAGGGGTCAACCTATGGCTACACCTTC.

This clone was seen repeatedly, ten times or more. Germline and junction disagree at one end, which may indicate a read error. Other DNA sequences of this sample code for an identical CDR3. This rearrangement joins TRBV4-3 to TRBJ2-7, with TRBD2 matching over 8 bases. Germline values: CDR1 LGHNA, CDR2 YSLEER. The CDR3 runs 13 residues. The CDR3, as DNA: TGCGCCAGCAGCCACGGGGGGGGTCAGGGCTTGGCCTTC. Encoded protein: CASSHGGGQGLAF.

This clone has a handful of counts. This rearrangement joins TRBV15 to TRBJ2-7; D is perhaps TRBD2 (5 bases). V was pared by 1 base and J by 3 bases, with 10 bases between. The CDR3 is 14 amino acids. CDR1 and CDR2 (germline): LNHNV, YYDKDF (reference sequence). CDR3 region: CATSRGERNYEQYF. In DNA, the CDR3 is TGTGCCACCAGCAGAGGGGAGCGGAACTACGAGCAGTACTTC. The variable domain in full, with the rest retrieved from reference TRBV15 and TRBJ2-7, is DAMVIQNPRYQVTQFGKPVTLSCSQTLNHNVMYWYQQKSSQAPKLLFHYYDKDFNNEADTPDNFQSRRPNTSFCFLDIRSPGLGDTAMYLCATSRGERNYEQYFGPGTRLTVT.

In its sample, this clone was seen many times. The gene calls are TRBV12-3 or TRBV12-4 and TRBJ1-2; 7 nucleotides align to TRBD1. V was pared by 6 bases and J by 2 bases, with 9 bases of the junction left unmatched. CDR3 length: 15 amino acids. The CDR3 sequence is CASRGRDRENYGYTF. CDR3 coding DNA: TGTGCCAGCAGGGGACGGGACAGAGAGAACTATGGCTACACCTTC.

The V call is TRBV30, the J call TRBJ1-4; tentatively, D is TRBD1 (6 bases). The V end lost 3 bases, the J end lost 2 bases, and 22 bases lay between the germline ends. The CDR3 has 18 residues. Germline CDR1 is GTSNPN and CDR2 is SVGIG (reference sequence). For the CDR3, the DNA is TGTGCCTGGAGCCCTGGACAGCAAACTCTTTCGACTAATGAAAAACTGTTTTTT. This encodes CAWSPGQQTLSTNEKLFF.

As for this clone: An end of the junction differs from the germline gene, which may be a read error. The chain uses TRBV27 and TRBJ1-2; no clear D. From germline, CDR1 is MNHEY and CDR2 SMNVEV (reference sequence). CDR3 length: 15 residues. CDR3: CASILSHPPVGGYTF. In DNA form, the CDR3 reads TGTGCCAGCATTTTATCTCATCCCCCGGTGGGTGGCTACACCTTC.

This clone was counted between two and nine times. An end of the junction does not agree with germline; a read error may underlie this. V usage is TRBV19 and J usage is TRBJ1-3; 8 bases agree with TRBD1. Germline V gene data show CDR1 as LNHDA and CDR2 as SQIVND (reference sequence). The CDR3 is 13 residues long. CDR3 loop: CDRGDRRRNTIYF. The CDR3 DNA follows: TGTGACAGAGGGGACAGGAGGAGAAACACAATATATTTT.

This clone has at least ten counts. Since a much larger clone is just one base distant, this may be a read error. The V and J genes are TRBV6-6 and TRBJ2-2; 16 bases line up with TRBD2. Germline CDR1 MNHNY, CDR2 SVGAGI (reference sequence). The CDR3 loop spans 19 amino acids. The CDR3 protein is CASSSPGLAGGPNTGEPFF. The CDR3 DNA reads as TGTGCCAGCAGTTCACCGGGACTAGCGGGAGGGCCTAACACCGGGGAGCCGTTTTTT.

This clone was found many times. DNA of the CDR3: TGCGCCAGCAGCCAACCCACTAGCGATATCTCCTACGAGCAGTACTTC. Translation: CASSQPTSDISYEQYF. This chain uses TRBV4-1 with TRBJ2-7; TRBD2 matches 7 bases. Unmatched junction bases numbered 7, after V lost 2 bases and J lost 0 bases. This CDR3 is built from 16 residues. Per the germline V gene, CDR1 is MGHRA and CDR2 is YSYEKL.

The rearrangement uses TRBV6-1 and TRBJ1-1; D uncertain. CDR3 length: 16 amino acids. Germline loops: CDR1 MNHNS, CDR2 SASEGT. V gave up 4 bases and J gave up 1 base, with 16 bases separating them. The CDR3 is CASSAKDLGSNTEAFF. The CDR3 region has the DNA TGTGCCAGCAGTGCTAAAGACCTGGGATCGAACACTGAAGCTTTCTTT.

The gene calls are TRBV2 and TRBJ1-4; D remains unclear. Germline V gives CDR1 SNHLY, CDR2 FYNNEI. The V end was cut by 5 bases, the J end by 7 bases, with 20 bases between. The CDR3 has 16 residues. This chain's CDR3 is CASSHLPDHLGEKLFF. CDR3 coding DNA: TGTGCCAGCAGTCACCTCCCGGACCACCTCGGTGAAAAACTGTTTTTT.

This clone was seen at least ten times. The chain is built from TRBV2 and TRBJ1-5, with no clear D. Germline CDR1 is SNHLY and CDR2 is FYNNEI. V was shortened by 4 bases and J by 3 bases, with 10 bases between the two germline ends. This CDR3 region has 14 residues. The CDR3 region is CASSGYSPNQPQHF. CDR3 sequence (DNA): TGTGCCAGCAGTGGGTACAGCCCCAATCAGCCCCAGCATTTT.

The sample holds many counts of this clone. The junction departs from the called germline gene at one end, perhaps through a read error. This chain links TRBV27 with TRBJ2-1; D is unresolved. CDR3 size: 15 residues. Germline CDR1 and CDR2: MNHEY and SMNVEV (reference sequence). CDR3 region: CVSSLSTSGKGEQFF. For the CDR3, the DNA is TGTGTCAGCAGTTTATCGACCTCGGGCAAGGGTGAGCAGTTCTTC.

This clone was picked up many times. This specimen includes other DNA sequences encoding the same CDR3. The chain recombines TRBV10-1 with TRBJ2-5, with 8 nucleotides matching TRBD2. This CDR3 has 17 amino acids. Germline values: CDR1 WNHNN, CDR2 SYGVQD (reference sequence). The V segment lost 6 bases and the J segment 5 bases; nucleotides outside the gene matches: 17. This CDR3 reads CASRVPKRERIGETQYF. The DNA for the CDR3 is TGCGCCAGCAGAGTTCCTAAGCGGGAGCGTATTGGGGAGACCCAGTACTTC.

Here the CDR3 DNA reads TGTGCCAGCAGTCCCGGGACAAATGGCTACACCTTC. As protein: CASSPGTNGYTF. The rearrangement links TRBV12-3 or TRBV12-4 to TRBJ1-2; tentatively, D is TRBD1 (6 bases). The CDR3 runs to 12 residues. V was clipped by 5 bases and J by 6 bases, with 10 bases between them.

This clone was seen at least ten times. This CDR3 is also generated by other DNA sequences in the sample. V and J are TRBV11-2 and TRBJ2-1, with D perhaps matching TRBD2 (6 bases). The V end lost 2 bases, the J end lost 2 bases, and 10 bases lay between the germline ends. CDR3 size: 15 residues. CDR1 and CDR2 from the germline V gene are SGHAT and FQNNGV. DNA of the CDR3: TGTGCCAGCAGCTTACTAGCGTATACCTACAATGAGCAGTTCTTC. It codes for CASSLLAYTYNEQFF. Together with reference TRBV11-2 and TRBJ2-1, the CDR3 gives the full variable domain: EAGVAQSPRYKIIEKRQSVAFWCNPISGHATLYWYQQILGQGPKLLIQFQNNGVVDDSQLPKDRFSAERLKGVDSTLKIQPAKLEDSAVYLCASSLLAYTYNEQFFGPGTRLTVL.

There are many counts of this clone. The J gene is TRBJ1-4, the V gene TRBV28; a weak D match, TRBD1 (6 bases). V lost 2 bases and J lost 6, with 10 bases in between. This CDR3 region has 14 residues. The germline V gene encodes CDR1 MDHEN and CDR2 SYDVKM. CDR3 nucleotide sequence: TGTGCCAGCAGTTTAGGGGGCGGAGATGAAAAACTGTTTTTT. Its translation is CASSLGGGDEKLFF.

The chain links TRBV9 to TRBJ1-1, with 7 positions matching TRBD1. The CDR3 totals 16 residues. Germline V gives CDR1 SGDLS, CDR2 YYNGEE. Trimming removed 0 bases from V and 6 bases from J; junction bases left unmatched: 11. The CDR3 protein is CASSVDPGGASSEAFF. The CDR3 DNA reads as TGTGCCAGCAGCGTAGACCCAGGGGGTGCGAGCTCTGAAGCTTTCTTT.

The chain combines TRBV6-1 with TRBJ2-4, with unresolved D. Trimming removed 5 bases at V and 0 bases at J, with 8 bases between. Germline V CDR1 and CDR2: MNHNS, SASEGT. This CDR3 contains 14 residues. The CDR3 DNA reads as TGTGCCAGCAGTATCAGATTAGCCAAAAACATTCAGTACTTC. Its translation is CASSIRLAKNIQYF.

Points on this clone: Given a much more abundant clone one base away, this may be a read error. This chain uses TRBV7-6 with TRBJ2-4; D is undetermined. This CDR3 is built from 15 residues. CDR1 and CDR2 from the germline V gene are SGHVS and FNYEAQ. The CDR3 DNA follows: TGTGCCAGCAGCTTAGGACACGGGCCGCTGAACATTCTGTACTTC. It yields the protein CASSLGHGPLNILYF.

This clone showed up many times. The chain employs TRBV5-1 and TRBJ1-1, with 7 bases matching TRBD1. Germline-derived CDR1 and CDR2 are SGHRS and YFSETQ. The CDR3 runs 15 residues. V was pared by 4 bases and J by 1 base, with 7 bases of the junction left unmatched. For the CDR3, the DNA is TGCGCCAGCAGCAACGGGGACAGAAGGAACACTGAAGCTTTCTTT. Translation: CASSNGDRRNTEAFF.